One and the same sample provided the 26 T cell receptor beta chains below, sequenced in a study of blood T cell repertoires in COVID-19. Using immunoSEQ multiplex PCR, the repertoire was profiled, and TCRdb retains in-frame clones only, with some absent. Altogether 250,000 or so clones are present, around 90% being singletons, with the ten largest covering less than 3.5%. Input material: PBMCs or T cells enriched from blood (not recorded which). Receptor source: a middle-aged man who had been exposed to COVID-19.

A note on this clone: The sample has other DNA sequences that encode this CDR3 too. The chain uses TRBV7-3 and TRBJ1-1, with D possibly matching TRBD1 (5 bases). Per germline, CDR1 SGHTA and CDR2 FQGTGA. V dropped 8 bases and J dropped 4 bases, with 17 bases sitting between them. This CDR3 is 14 amino acids long. This CDR3 is CASSPGRGSTEAFF. As DNA, the CDR3 is TGTGCCAGCTCCCCAGGCCGGGGGAGCACTGAAGCTTTCTTT.

The rearrangement joins TRBV2 to TRBJ2-3; maybe TRBD2 (6 bases). The CDR3 consists of 13 residues. CDR1 SNHLY and CDR2 FYNNEI come from the germline V gene. Deletions cut 5 bases from V and 4 bases from J, with 10 bases between. The CDR3 bases are TGTGCCAGCAGTCTTGGAGGGTCAGATACGCAGTATTTT. Translating it yields CASSLGGSDTQYF.

The genes are TRBV27 and TRBJ1-1, with D maybe TRBD1 (5 bases). Germline-derived CDR1 and CDR2 are MNHEY and SMNVEV (reference sequence). CDR3 length: 15 amino acids. V lost 7 bases and J lost 1, with 16 bases in between. CDR3 amino acids: CASTTWGEGNTEAFF. CDR3 DNA sequence: TGTGCCAGCACCACTTGGGGGGAAGGGAACACTGAAGCTTTCTTT.

This chain uses TRBV19 with TRBJ2-7; 7 bases line up with TRBD1. The CDR3 contains 16 residues. CDR1 is LNHDA and CDR2 is SQIVND in the germline V gene (reference sequence). The V gene end was trimmed by 3 bases and the J gene end by 3 bases; junction bases not matched to a gene: 11. The CDR3 bases are TGTGCCAGTAGTATGGGATGGAAGGACAGGAACTACGAGCAGTACTTC. Translation: CASSMGWKDRNYEQYF.

The chain has TRBV6-4 and TRBJ2-1, with D maybe TRBD1 (6 bases). The germline V gene encodes CDR1 MRHNA and CDR2 SNTAGT. The CDR3 loop spans 13 amino acids. Deletions cut 2 bases from V and 8 bases from J, with 10 bases between. CDR3 sequence (DNA): TGTGCCAGCAGTGACAGGGGGAACGATGAGCAGTTCTTC. This sequence encodes CASSDRGNDEQFF.

The V gene is TRBV19, the J gene TRBJ2-1, with D possibly matching TRBD1 (6 bases). Germline CDR1 LNHDA, CDR2 SQIVND (reference sequence). Trimming cost V 5 bases and J 9 bases, with 11 bases left between them. The CDR3 is 12 amino acids. The CDR3 loop is CASSSTGSEQFF. The DNA for the CDR3 is TGTGCCAGTAGTTCTACAGGGAGTGAGCAGTTCTTC.

The rearrangement uses TRBV30 and TRBJ2-5; 10 bases are a match to TRBD2. Trimming cost V 0 bases and J 4 bases; bases outside gene matches: 8. Germline loops: CDR1 GTSNPN, CDR2 SVGIG (reference sequence). This CDR3 has 16 amino acids. CDR3 DNA sequence: TGTGCCTGGAGTGTACGGGCTAGCGGGAGCAGAGAGACCCAGTACTTC. This sequence encodes CAWSVRASGSRETQYF.

J is TRBJ2-7 and V is TRBV28, with 8 bases lining up with TRBD1. Germline V lookup: CDR1 MDHEN, CDR2 SYDVKM. The CDR3 length is 16 residues. The V gene end was trimmed by 7 bases and the J gene end by 4 bases; junction bases not matched to a gene: 15. The chain's CDR3 is CASTPRIGTGFYEQYF. As DNA, the CDR3 is TGTGCCAGCACCCCGCGCATCGGGACAGGATTTTACGAGCAGTACTTC.

J is TRBJ2-1 and V is TRBV2; D remains ambiguous. This CDR3 spans 13 amino acids. Trimming pared 0 bases from V and 6 bases from J, leaving 6 bases between. The germline V gene has CDR1 SNHLY and CDR2 FYNNEI. The CDR3 DNA is TGTGCCAGCAGTGAAGCGGGCCCCAATGAGCAGTTCTTC. It translates to CASSEAGPNEQFF.

The rearrangement uses TRBV4-1 and TRBJ1-1; D not resolved. Trimming pared 3 bases from V and 5 bases from J, leaving 10 bases between. The CDR3 runs 13 residues. Germline values: CDR1 MGHRA, CDR2 YSYEKL. The CDR3 is CASSQVPRTEAFF. In DNA, the CDR3 is TGCGCCAGCAGCCAGGTGCCTAGAACTGAAGCTTTCTTT.

The chain has TRBV7-8 and TRBJ2-1, with TRBD2 identical over 8 bases. V was clipped by 3 bases and J by 9 bases; unmatched bases: 10. Germline CDR1 reads SGHVS; CDR2 reads FQNEAQ. The CDR3 is made up of 15 amino acids. The chain's CDR3 is CASSFSGTLEGEQFF. The CDR3 DNA is TGTGCCAGCAGCTTTAGCGGGACACTAGAAGGTGAGCAGTTCTTC.

This clone was observed once. The rearrangement links TRBV29-1 to TRBJ1-1; 7 bases fit TRBD1. Germline V gene sequence: CDR1 SQVTM, CDR2 ANQGSEA. V lost 7 bases, J lost 0 bases, and 5 bases stayed unmatched. CDR3 size: 13 residues. CDR3 sequence reads: CSAEDRMNTEAFF. The CDR3 coding sequence is TGCAGCGCGGAGGACAGGATGAACACTGAAGCTTTCTTT.

As DNA, the CDR3 is TGTGCCATCAAAAGGGAGCAGGGGGCCAATACTGAAGCTTTCTTT. This sequence encodes CAIKREQGANTEAFF. The chain uses TRBV10-3 and TRBJ1-1; the match to TRBD1 covers 8 bases. Germline V gene data show CDR1 as ENHRY and CDR2 as SYGVKD. V shed 7 bases, J shed 5 bases, and the junction held 12 bases outside the gene matches. CDR3 size: 15 residues.

The V and J genes are TRBV5-4 and TRBJ2-2; D perhaps matches TRBD1 (6 bases). The CDR3 runs 15 residues. V was trimmed by 0 bases and J by 9 bases, leaving 15 bases between them. Germline V CDR1 and CDR2: SGHNT, YYREEE (reference sequence). CDR3 region: CASSLEGTLIRELFF. The CDR3 nucleotides read TGTGCCAGCAGCTTGGAAGGGACACTTATCCGGGAGCTGTTTTTT.

This chain joins TRBV7-9 and TRBJ1-4, with 7 bases aligning to TRBD1. The CDR3 runs 16 residues. CDR1 is SEHNR, CDR2 FQNEAQ, per germline (reference sequence). With V trimmed by 4 bases and J by 8 bases, 13 bases remained unmatched. This chain's CDR3 is CASSSRDSNLGEKLFF. The CDR3 DNA follows: TGTGCCAGCAGCTCCAGGGACAGTAACCTTGGCGAAAAACTGTTTTTT.

The V call is TRBV19, the J call TRBJ2-7; no reliable D call. CDR1 LNHDA and CDR2 SQIVND come from the germline V gene (reference sequence). The CDR3 is 15 residues long. The germline V and J ends were trimmed by 6 bases and 2 bases, with 17 bases remaining between them. CDR3 nucleotide sequence: TGTGCCAGTAGCCCCGGTCTTCCTAGTCCCTACGAGCAGTACTTC. This gives the protein CASSPGLPSPYEQYF.

This chain connects TRBV25-1 to TRBJ1-6; D call uncertain. This CDR3 contains 13 residues. The ends were cut back, 5 bases at V and 7 bases at J, with 9 bases in the middle. Germline V gives CDR1 MGHDK, CDR2 SYGVNS. CDR3 residues: CASSRQRNSPLHF. For the CDR3, the DNA is TGTGCCAGCAGTAGGCAGAGGAATTCACCCCTCCACTTT.

V usage is TRBV7-9 and J usage is TRBJ2-3; 9 bases map to TRBD1. The CDR3 has 15 residues. CDR1 and CDR2 from the germline V gene are SEHNR and FQNEAQ (reference sequence). J was trimmed by 4 bases and V by 0 bases; bases with no gene match: 2. Here the CDR3 reads CASSLAGQGSDTQYF. As DNA, the CDR3 is TGTGCCAGCAGCTTAGCGGGACAGGGTTCAGATACGCAGTATTTT.

V usage is TRBV25-1 and J usage is TRBJ2-3; TRBD1 aligns across 7 bases. Germline CDR1 is MGHDK and CDR2 is SYGVNS. V lost 3 bases to trimming and J lost 2 bases; unmatched junction nucleotides: 8. The CDR3 runs to 16 residues. The CDR3 loop is CASSDFRDRNTDTQYF. In DNA, the CDR3 is TGTGCCAGCAGTGATTTTCGGGACAGAAACACAGATACGCAGTATTTT.

The chain recombines TRBV6-6 with TRBJ1-6; no definite D call. Germline-derived CDR1 and CDR2 are MNHNY and SVGAGI (reference sequence). The germline V and J ends were trimmed by 5 bases and 10 bases, with 21 bases remaining between them. The CDR3 contains 16 residues. In DNA form, the CDR3 reads TGTGCCAGCAGTCGAAACCTTCCTGCGGGAGGGTCACCCCTCCACTTT. It specifies CASSRNLPAGGSPLHF.

V usage is TRBV7-9 and J usage is TRBJ2-1; 8 positions match TRBD2. Germline CDR1 and CDR2: SEHNR and FQNEAQ (reference sequence). The CDR3 runs 16 residues. Trimming cost V 1 base and J 0 bases; bases outside gene matches: 2. DNA for the CDR3: TGTGCCAGCAGCTTAGTCGGGGGGGACTCCTACAATGAGCAGTTCTTC. Its translation is CASSLVGGDSYNEQFF.

In its sample, this clone was seen a few times. The chain couples TRBV10-3 to TRBJ1-1; D is possibly TRBD1 (6 bases). The V end was cut by 1 base, the J end by 5 bases, with 23 bases between. The CDR3 length is 18 residues. The germline CDR1 and CDR2 sequences are ENHRY and SYGVKD. The CDR3: CAISELTVIRGARTEAFF. The CDR3 DNA reads as TGTGCCATCAGTGAGTTGACTGTCATTCGGGGGGCGCGAACTGAAGCTTTCTTT.

This clone showed up just once. The chain carries TRBV3-1 (or the pseudogene TRBV3-2) and TRBJ2-1; weak D call: TRBD2 (6 bases). CDR3 length equals 16 residues. The V gene lost 2 bases and the J gene lost 5 bases, with 16 bases spanning the gap. Germline V CDR1 and CDR2: LGHDT, YNNKEL (reference sequence). The CDR3: CASSQLVGTPDNEQFF. The CDR3 nucleotides read TGTGCCAGCAGCCAATTGGTCGGGACTCCTGACAATGAGCAGTTCTTC.

The V call is TRBV29-1, the J call TRBJ2-1, with 11 positions matching TRBD2. V was pared by 5 bases and J by 0 bases, with 6 bases of the junction left unmatched. This CDR3 region has 16 residues. Germline values: CDR1 SQVTM, CDR2 ANQGSEA. CDR3 region: CSVLTSGGSSYNEQFF. Here the CDR3 DNA reads TGCAGCGTTCTAACTAGCGGGGGAAGCTCCTACAATGAGCAGTTCTTC.

The CDR3 loop reads CASSMLGAANEKLFF. The CDR3 DNA sequence: TGTGCCAGTAGTATGTTGGGGGCGGCTAATGAAAAACTGTTTTTT. V usage is TRBV19 and J usage is TRBJ1-4; possibly TRBD1 for D (6 bases). The germline V gene has CDR1 LNHDA and CDR2 SQIVND (reference sequence). The CDR3 consists of 15 residues. Trimming removed 3 bases from V and 3 bases from J, with 11 bases in between.

The CDR3 DNA follows: TGTGCCAGTAGTATGACAGGGGAAGAAAAACTGTTTTTT. It specifies CASSMTGEEKLFF. V usage is TRBV19 and J usage is TRBJ1-4; 8 positions match TRBD1. The CDR3 has 13 residues. Germline V gene sequence: CDR1 LNHDA, CDR2 SQIVND (reference sequence). After removal of 3 bases from V and 8 bases from J, the junction contained 2 bases not matched to a gene.